A selection of T cell receptor beta chains follows, all from one sample in a study of cytomegalovirus exposure and HLA in healthy donors. The data were produced by immunoSEQ multiplex PCR, yet TCRdb's version contains in-frame clones alone and is incomplete. The profile shows some 150,000 clones, roughly 90% of them singletons. Input material: PBMCs. The source of these receptors is a man younger than 35 in good health and CMV-seropositive. The CDR3 runs from the conserved cysteine through the conserved F or W. The D gene is left open where the match is weak. Size is omitted from some rows. Given values are once, few, many or a class for expanded clones.

TRBJ1-1 . TRBV27 16 . TGTGCCAGCAGTCCCCAAATCGGGGGATTCTATTCTGAAGCTTTCTTT CASSPQIGGFYSEAFF
TRBJ2-5 once TRBV11-2 16 TRBD2 TGTGCCAGCAGCTTAAATTTGGGGGGGGGACAAGAGACCCAGTACTTC CASSLNLGGGQETQYF
TRBJ2-7 . TRBV11-1 16 TRBD1 TGTGCCAGCAGCTATAACAGGGGAACTACAACCTACGAGCAGTACTTC CASSYNRGTTTYEQYF
TRBJ1-2 . TRBV5-5 14 . TGTGCCAGCAGCTTGGTTACAGGGTCCTATGGCTACACCTTC CASSLVTGSYGYTF
TRBJ2-5 . TRBV28 13 . TGTGCCAGCAGTCGAAACTGGGGCGAGACCCAGTACTTC CASSRNWGETQYF
TRBJ2-1 . TRBV5-4 14 . TGTGCCAGCAGCTTGGCGGCGGCAGACAATGAGCAGTTCTTC CASSLAAADNEQFF
TRBJ1-2 few TRBV4-1 16 . TGCGCCAGCAGCCAAGATGGGCGGGGTGACAACTATGGCTACACCTTC CASSQDGRGDNYGYTF
TRBJ1-3 . TRBV10-2 15 . TGCGCCAGCAGTGAAAACGGCGGAGCGGAAGACACCATATATTTT CASSENGGAEDTIYF
TRBJ2-3 few TRBV15 12 . TGTGCCACCAGCTTTCACGGGGGAATGCAGTATTTT CATSFHGGMQYF
TRBJ2-6 . TRBV6-4 15 . TGTGCCAGCAGTGAGGGGAGCTCTGGGGCCAACGTCCTGACTTTC CASSEGSSGANVLTF
TRBJ1-5 . TRBV7-8 18 . TGTGCCAGCAGCTTAGGGTCCAGCGGAATTAATAGCAATCAGCCCCAGCATTTT CASSLGSSGINSNQPQHF
TRBJ1-1 . TRBV4-2 13 . TGTGCCAGCAGCGCCCGGACACAAACTGAAGCTTTCTTT CASSARTQTEAFF
TRBJ1-4 . TRBV10-2 12 . TGCGCCAGTCGGTCCTATAATGAAAAACTGTTTTTT CASRSYNEKLFF
TRBJ2-2 . TRBV6-4 14 . TGTGCCAGCAGTAGGGACACCGCCACCGGGGAGCTGTTTTTT CASSRDTATGELFF
TRBJ2-2 . TRBV29-1 13 TRBD1 TGCAGCGTTCGACAGGGGAACACCGGGGAGCTGTTTTTT CSVRQGNTGELFF
TRBJ2-1 once TRBV2 18 TRBD1 TGTGCCAGCAGTACCCCGGGACAGGGAAGGGGATCCTACAATGAGCAGTTCTTC CASSTPGQGRGSYNEQFF
TRBJ2-7 . TRBV19 14 . TGTGCCAGTAGTATAGGGACAGCGTCCTACGAGCAGTACTTC CASSIGTASYEQYF
TRBJ2-7 . TRBV25-1 14 . TGTGCCAGCAGTGGACAAGCACGGGGGTACGAGCAGTACTTC CASSGQARGYEQYF
TRBJ1-2 once TRBV27 15 TRBD1 TGTGCCAGCAGGCGGGACAGGGGGCGGAAGGATGGCTACACCTTC CASRRDRGRKDGYTF
TRBJ1-1 once TRBV5-1 14 TRBD1 TGCGCCAGCAGCTTGGGACAGGGCGAAACTGAAGCTTTCTTT CASSLGQGETEAFF
TRBJ1-2 . TRBV29-1 13 . TGCAGCGTTGATCCTAACAGGGATGGTGGCTACACCTTC CSVDPNRDGGYTF
TRBJ2-7 . TRBV6-5 14 TRBD1 TGTGCCAGCAACTTAGGACAGGGGGCATACGAGCAGTACTTC CASNLGQGAYEQYF
TRBJ1-2 . TRBV18 15 TRBD1 TGTGCCAGCTCGGGGGGACAGACTCTCCTCGGTGGCTACACCTTC CASSGGQTLLGGYTF
TRBJ1-2 once TRBV5-6 14 . TGTGCCAGCAGCTTGGGTGGGGGGTCTCGTGGCTACACCTTC CASSLGGGSRGYTF
TRBJ1-5 . TRBV28 15 . TGTGCCAGCAGTTTGGACAGCAATAGCAATCAGCCCCAGCATTTT CASSLDSNSNQPQHF
TRBJ2-5 few TRBV30 13 . TGTGCCTGGAGTGTACGGGGGACGGAGACCCAGTACTTC CAWSVRGTETQYF
TRBJ1-1 . TRBV18 19 TRBD1 TGTGCCAGCTCACCACAAAAAGGACAGGGGGCCCCCCGGGGCACTGAAGCTTTCTTT CASSPQKGQGAPRGTEAFF
TRBJ2-1 . TRBV4-1 16 . TGCGCCAGCAGCCAAGTCTCAGGGGGGCTTTCGGCTGAGCAGTTCTTC CASSQVSGGLSAEQFF
TRBJ2-1 . TRBV4-1 16 TRBD2 TGCGCCAGCAGCCATCCGACTAGCGGGCGCGTCGATGAGCAGTTCTTC CASSHPTSGRVDEQFF
TRBJ2-6 . TRBV27 18 TRBD2 TGTGCCAGCAGTCCCTTGACTAGCGGGAGCTCTGGGGCCAACGTCCTGACTTTC CASSPLTSGSSGANVLTF
TRBJ1-3 . TRBV7-2 17 . TGTGCCAGCAGCTTCCCCTTTGGGACGGAGGGAGGAAACACCATATATTTT CASSFPFGTEGGNTIYF
TRBJ1-6 . TRBV27 20 TRBD1 TGTGCCAGCAGTTTCCTACGGGGACAGGGAGGAAGCTCCTATAATTCACCCCTCCACTTT CASSFLRGQGGSSYNSPLHF
TRBJ1-2 . TRBV7-9 12 TRBD1 TGTGCCAGCAGCGACAGGGGCTATGGCTACACCTTC CASSDRGYGYTF
TRBJ2-2 . TRBV4-2 16 TRBD2 TGTGCCAGCAGCCTTCGAAGCGGGGGGCACACCGGGGAGCTGTTTTTT CASSLRSGGHTGELFF
TRBJ1-5 . TRBV15 14 . TGTGCCACCAGCAGGGACGGGGGGAAAGAGCCCCAGCATTTT CATSRDGGKEPQHF
TRBJ1-4 once TRBV9 15 . TGTGCCAGCAGCGTCAATGAGAGGAGTAATGAAAAACTGTTTTTT CASSVNERSNEKLFF
TRBJ2-7 . TRBV27 15 TRBD1 TGTGCCAGCAGTTTTTCGGGGACAGGGGGCTACGAGCAGTACTTC CASSFSGTGGYEQYF
TRBJ1-2 . TRBV9 13 TRBD1 TGTGCCAGCAGCATACAGGGGGACTATGGCTACACCTTC CASSIQGDYGYTF
TRBJ1-4 . TRBV6-1 14 . TGTGCCAGCAGTGAAAGAAACAGTCGGGAAAAACTGTTTTTT CASSERNSREKLFF
TRBJ2-5 . TRBV14 13 . TGTGCCAGCAGCCAAGATCGAACTGGGACCCAGTACTTC CASSQDRTGTQYF
TRBJ2-7 . TRBV30 12 . TGTGCCTGGAGTGCAGGGTCCTACGAGCAGTACTTC CAWSAGSYEQYF
TRBJ2-7 . TRBV6-5 13 . TGTGCCAGCAGTTACGGGGCGGACTACGAGCAGTACTTC CASSYGADYEQYF
TRBJ2-7 few TRBV5-4 16 TRBD2 TGTGCCAGCAGCTTGGATGTGACTAGCGGCGTAGGTGTGCAGTACTTC CASSLDVTSGVGVQYF
TRBJ1-2 . TRBV7-8 14 . TGTGCCAGCAGCTTAACCGCAGGGATGGGGGGCTACACCTTC CASSLTAGMGGYTF
TRBJ2-7 . TRBV5-1 15 . TGCGCCAGCAGCTTTTTAGGTGACAGACCCGACGAGCAGTACTTC CASSFLGDRPDEQYF
TRBJ2-7 . TRBV27 13 . TGTGCCAGCAGTGGACAGACGCCCTACGAGCAGTACTTC CASSGQTPYEQYF
TRBJ1-5 . TRBV7-9 17 TRBD1 TGTGCCAGCATCCATGAAGGGGGCGTGATGGGCAATCAGCCCCAGCATTTT CASIHEGGVMGNQPQHF
TRBJ2-6 . TRBV14 19 . TGTGCCAGCAGCCGAAGAAAAGCGGAGGGGCCCTCTGGGGCCAACGTCCTGACTTTC CASSRRKAEGPSGANVLTF
TRBJ1-1 . TRBV2 14 . TGTGCCAGCAGTGTCACAGGGTATGTCACTGAAGCTTTCTTT CASSVTGYVTEAFF
TRBJ1-2 . TRBV2 15 . TGTGCCAGCCTTTCGACCTATGACAGAAACTATGGCTACACCTTC CASLSTYDRNYGYTF
TRBJ1-1 . TRBV14 15 . TGTGCCAGCAGCGCATGGGAGGACGTAAACACTGAAGCTTTCTTT CASSAWEDVNTEAFF
TRBJ2-7 . TRBV14 15 TRBD1 TGTGCCAGCCCGCGGACAGGTTGCCAGTCCAACGAGCAGTACTTC CASPRTGCQSNEQYF
TRBJ2-1 . TRBV28 12 . TGTGCCAGCAGTTTACCCCAGAATGAGCAGTTCTTC CASSLPQNEQFF
TRBJ2-1 . TRBV18 15 TRBD2 TGTGCCAGCTCACCAACGGGACTAGCGGGGTATGAGCAGTTCTTC CASSPTGLAGYEQFF
TRBJ1-4 few TRBV28 15 . TGTGCCAGCAGGGTGGGGTCCCCGGGGAATGAAAAACTGTTTTTT CASRVGSPGNEKLFF
TRBJ2-5 . TRBV13 14 TRBD1 TGTGCCAGCAGCCCCTTGACAGGGGCCGAGACCCAGTACTTC CASSPLTGAETQYF
TRBJ1-5 . TRBV5-8 14 . TGTGCCAGCACTATACCAGGGGGCAATCAGCCCCAGCATTTT CASTIPGGNQPQHF